Reported below is one T cell receptor beta chain. A multiplex PCR was run with 60 Vbeta primers and 13 Jbeta primers. Generated by immunoSEQ multiplex PCR, the TCRdb table keeps only in-frame clones and is missing some. The data contain 150,000 to 200,000 clones, under 80% of them singletons. The entry originates in a study of cytomegalovirus exposure and HLA in healthy donors. Across the study: Unique TCRs numbering approximately 81 million, obtained from HLA-typed donors, made up an early data release. Clustering assigned roughly 81% of the approximately 370 genotyped donors to the Caucasian-associated ancestry cluster.

CDR1 is LGHNA and CDR2 is YSLEER in the germline V gene. The CDR3 totals 18 residues. V lost 3 bases, J lost 1 base, and 13 bases stayed unmatched. The TCR was taken from a woman under 40 in good health and CMV-seropositive. Sequenced material: PBMCs. The genes are TRBV4-3 and TRBJ2-3; the match to TRBD2 covers 7 bases. As DNA, the CDR3 is TGCGCCAGCAGCCAGGACCTGGGGAGGGGCGGGGGCACAGATACGCAGTATTTT. It encodes CASSQDLGRGGGTDTQYF.